The 14 T cell receptor beta chains in this list originate from one sample, sequenced in a study of blood T cell repertoires in COVID-19. Sequencing was performed with immunoSEQ multiplex PCR; in TCRdb, only in-frame clones are kept and a portion is missing. The table includes 250,000 to 300,000 clones, 85% to 90% detected once. Sequencing was done on a sample of peripheral blood. The receptors shown here come from a man aged 35 to 55 with acute or convalescent COVID-19.

V usage is TRBV2 and J usage is TRBJ2-1; 12 bases agree with TRBD2. Germline CDR1 and CDR2: SNHLY and FYNNEI. The J segment lost 7 bases and the V segment lost 5 bases, leaving 3 bases of the junction unmatched. The CDR3 spans 14 residues. In nucleotides, the CDR3 is TGTGCCAGCAGTCGGACTAGCGGGGTAAATGAGCAGTTCTTC. Amino acids: CASSRTSGVNEQFF. The full variable domain, rest sourced from reference TRBV2 and TRBJ2-1, is EPEVTQTPSHQVTQMGQEVILRCVPISNHLYFYWYRQILGQKVEFLVSFYNNEISEKSEIFDDQFSVERPDGSNFTLKIRSTKLEDSAMYFCASSRTSGVNEQFFGPGTRLTVL.

The chain is built from TRBV5-1 and TRBJ1-1, with 7 bases fitting TRBD1. The CDR3 loop spans 15 amino acids. Germline V gives CDR1 SGHRS, CDR2 YFSETQ. Trimming at V came to 3 bases and at J to 1 base, leaving 6 bases not matched to a gene. CDR3 in amino acids: CASSSQGGGNTEAFF. The CDR3 nucleotides are TGCGCCAGCAGCTCCCAGGGGGGCGGGAACACTGAAGCTTTCTTT.

This sequence joins TRBV19 and TRBJ2-5, with D perhaps TRBD2 (6 bases). Per the germline V gene, CDR1 is LNHDA and CDR2 is SQIVND (reference sequence). There are 17 residues in the CDR3. V lost 3 bases to trimming and J lost 1 base, with 18 bases between them. This CDR3 is CASSMYGGTVAQETQYF. The CDR3 nucleotides read TGTGCCAGTAGTATGTATGGCGGGACCGTTGCCCAAGAGACCCAGTACTTC.

The rearrangement joins TRBV6-5 to TRBJ1-2; 8 bases are shared with TRBD1. The CDR3 is made up of 15 amino acids. Losses at the gene ends were 5 bases for V and 8 bases for J; bases not matched to a gene: 13. Germline CDR1 reads MNHEY; CDR2 reads SVGAGI. The CDR3 sequence: CASSQTGAPMGGYTF. CDR3 DNA: TGTGCCAGCAGTCAGACAGGGGCCCCTATGGGCGGCTACACCTTC.

The chain couples TRBV6-2 or TRBV6-3 to TRBJ2-3, with a tentative D call TRBD1 (5 bases). The CDR3 sequence is 17 residues long. Germline CDR1 MNHEY, CDR2 SVGEGT. V was shortened by 4 bases and J by 0 bases, with 17 bases between the two germline ends. The CDR3 sequence: CASSSPLPDRSTDTQYF. DNA of the CDR3: TGTGCCAGCAGTTCTCCTCTGCCCGACAGAAGCACAGATACGCAGTATTTT.

The chain carries TRBV12-3 or TRBV12-4 and TRBJ2-2; TRBD2 aligns across 8 bases. This CDR3 is built from 13 residues. Trimming took 8 bases from V and 9 from J; bases not matched to a gene: 8. CDR3: CASSRREDRELFF. The CDR3, as DNA: TGTGCCAGCTCCAGGCGGGAGGATCGGGAGCTGTTTTTT.

The chain is built from TRBV7-9 and TRBJ1-4; perhaps TRBD1 as D (6 bases). The V end was cut by 8 bases, the J end by 8 bases, with 18 bases between. CDR1 SEHNR and CDR2 FQNEAQ come from the germline V gene (reference sequence). This CDR3 is built from 14 residues. The CDR3 here is CASSGGRAHEKLFF. In nucleotides, the CDR3 is TGTGCCAGCTCCGGGGGGCGAGCACACGAAAAACTGTTTTTT.

The chain joins TRBV5-4 to TRBJ2-7; 10 bases map to TRBD2. The germline V gene has CDR1 SGHNT and CDR2 YYREEE (reference sequence). J lost 5 bases, V lost 4 bases, and 3 bases had no gene match. The CDR3 covers 13 residues. CDR3 amino acids: CASSLGLANEQYF. CDR3 in DNA: TGTGCCAGCAGCCTGGGACTAGCGAACGAGCAGTACTTC.

The V gene is TRBV19, the J gene TRBJ1-5; tentative D call: TRBD1 (6 bases). The CDR3 runs to 14 residues. V was clipped by 6 bases and J by 3 bases, with 12 bases between them. In germline, CDR1 is LNHDA, CDR2 SQIVND (reference sequence). CDR3 bases: TGTGCCAGTAGGGACAGACCCGCCAATCAGCCCCAGCATTTT. The encoded protein is CASRDRPANQPQHF.

CDR3 in DNA: TGTGCCAGCGGACAGCCTAGTACCCTCCACTTT. It encodes CASGQPSTLHF. The chain combines TRBV3-1 (or the pseudogene TRBV3-2) with TRBJ1-6; possibly TRBD1 for D (6 bases). Deletions cut 8 bases from V and 14 bases from J, with 13 bases between. The CDR3 has 11 residues. Germline values: CDR1 LGHDT, CDR2 YNNKEL (reference sequence).

The V and J genes are TRBV2 and TRBJ2-7; 9 bases are shared with TRBD2. CDR1 and CDR2 (germline): SNHLY, FYNNEI. The ends lost 8 bases at V and 1 base at J; junction bases unmatched: 6. This CDR3 has 14 residues. CDR3 nucleotide sequence: TGTGCCAGCCACAGCGGGGGGCTTTCCTACGAGCAGTACTTC. This sequence encodes CASHSGGLSYEQYF. Combining the CDR3 with reference TRBV2 and TRBJ2-7 gives the whole variable domain EPEVTQTPSHQVTQMGQEVILRCVPISNHLYFYWYRQILGQKVEFLVSFYNNEISEKSEIFDDQFSVERPDGSNFTLKIRSTKLEDSAMYFCASHSGGLSYEQYFGPGTRLTVT.

CDR3 bases: TGTGCCAGCAGCGTAGACGGTAACCTTAACTATGGCTACACCTTC. Translating it yields CASSVDGNLNYGYTF. This sequence joins TRBV9 and TRBJ1-2; D unclear. This CDR3 region has 15 residues. Trimming took off 0 bases at V and 1 base at J, with 10 bases between the two ends. The germline V gene has CDR1 SGDLS and CDR2 YYNGEE.

This clone has only a few counts. This chain joins TRBV19 and TRBJ1-2; 11 bases match TRBD1. Germline CDR1 and CDR2: LNHDA and SQIVND (reference sequence). Trimming cost V 4 bases and J 3 bases; bases outside gene matches: 10. This CDR3 region has 17 residues. The CDR3, as DNA: TGTGCCAGTAGTAGGTGGGGGGACAGGGGGACCGACTATGGCTACACCTTC. Protein: CASSRWGDRGTDYGYTF.

The CDR3 loop is CAWSSGLRNTEAFF. In DNA, the CDR3 is TGTGCCTGGAGTTCGGGACTGAGAAACACTGAAGCTTTCTTT. V and J are TRBV30 and TRBJ1-1; perhaps TRBD1 as D (5 bases). Germline loops: CDR1 GTSNPN, CDR2 SVGIG (reference sequence). CDR3 length: 14 amino acids. With 2 bases removed from V and 2 bases from J, the gap between germline ends came to 12 bases.